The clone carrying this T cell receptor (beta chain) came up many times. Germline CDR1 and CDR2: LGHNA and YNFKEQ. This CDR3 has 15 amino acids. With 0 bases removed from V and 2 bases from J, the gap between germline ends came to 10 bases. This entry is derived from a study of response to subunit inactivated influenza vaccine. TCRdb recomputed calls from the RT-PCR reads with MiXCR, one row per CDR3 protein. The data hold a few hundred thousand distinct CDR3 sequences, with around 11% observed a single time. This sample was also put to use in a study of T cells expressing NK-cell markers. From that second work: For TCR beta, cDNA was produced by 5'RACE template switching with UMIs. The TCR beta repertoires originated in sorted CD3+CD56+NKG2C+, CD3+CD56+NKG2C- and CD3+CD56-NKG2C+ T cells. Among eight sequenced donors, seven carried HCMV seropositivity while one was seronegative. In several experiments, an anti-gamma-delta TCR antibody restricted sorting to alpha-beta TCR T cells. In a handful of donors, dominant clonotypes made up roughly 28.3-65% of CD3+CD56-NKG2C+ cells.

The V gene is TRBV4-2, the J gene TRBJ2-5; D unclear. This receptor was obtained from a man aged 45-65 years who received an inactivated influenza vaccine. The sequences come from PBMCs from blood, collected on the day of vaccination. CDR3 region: CASSQEGEIQETQYF. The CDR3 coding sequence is TGTGCCAGCAGCCAAGAAGGAGAGATACAAGAGACCCAGTACTTC.